The clone carrying this T cell receptor beta chain was observed a handful of times. The antigen is not known. Each CDR3 protein is one row after TCRdb ran MiXCR on the reads. Found here are 200,000 to 250,000 distinct CDR3 sequences, approximately 22% of them singletons; the top ten hold roughly 18%. This CDR3 has 12 residues. From germline, CDR1 is LGHNT and CDR2 FRNRAP. Trimming at V came to 9 bases and at J to 7 bases, leaving 4 bases not matched to a gene. The data are from a study of T cell repertoires in cytomegalovirus infection. Notes on the study in general: HLA-C-restricted TCR beta clonotypes specific for CMV led the ex vivo response.

This clonotype was obtained from a human donor in good health (CMV status not recorded). Some clones in this sample may be carry-over from other donors' samples. The sequenced material came from CD8+ T cells from PBMCs. The chain combines TRBV12-5 with TRBJ1-2; 11 bases line up with TRBD1. The CDR3 reads CASGQGAGGYTF. In DNA, the CDR3 is TGTGCTAGCGGACAGGGGGCGGGTGGCTACACCTTC.